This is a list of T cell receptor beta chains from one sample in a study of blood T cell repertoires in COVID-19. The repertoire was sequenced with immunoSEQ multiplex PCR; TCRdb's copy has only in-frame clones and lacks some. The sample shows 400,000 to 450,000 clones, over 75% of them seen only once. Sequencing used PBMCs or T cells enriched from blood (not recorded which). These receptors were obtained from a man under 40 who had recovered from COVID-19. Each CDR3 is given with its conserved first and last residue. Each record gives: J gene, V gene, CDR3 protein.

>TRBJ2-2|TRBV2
CASSLNGRLAGLLSTGELFF
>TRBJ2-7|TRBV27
CASTLRGLGDYEQYF
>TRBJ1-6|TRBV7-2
CASSLVQTNSPLHF
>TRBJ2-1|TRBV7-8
CASSHRGYNEQFF
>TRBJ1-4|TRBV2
CASSEKGAYEKLFF
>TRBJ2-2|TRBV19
CASSINGLRELFF
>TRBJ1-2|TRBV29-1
CSAARTDNYGYTF
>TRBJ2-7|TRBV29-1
CSPWRGYEQYF
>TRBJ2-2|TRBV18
CASSRPTGQTTGELFF
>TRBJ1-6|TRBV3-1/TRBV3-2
CASSRLQGNSPLHF
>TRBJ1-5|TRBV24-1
CATSDQGAGNQPQHF
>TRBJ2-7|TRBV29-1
CSVLRDREMETNEQYF